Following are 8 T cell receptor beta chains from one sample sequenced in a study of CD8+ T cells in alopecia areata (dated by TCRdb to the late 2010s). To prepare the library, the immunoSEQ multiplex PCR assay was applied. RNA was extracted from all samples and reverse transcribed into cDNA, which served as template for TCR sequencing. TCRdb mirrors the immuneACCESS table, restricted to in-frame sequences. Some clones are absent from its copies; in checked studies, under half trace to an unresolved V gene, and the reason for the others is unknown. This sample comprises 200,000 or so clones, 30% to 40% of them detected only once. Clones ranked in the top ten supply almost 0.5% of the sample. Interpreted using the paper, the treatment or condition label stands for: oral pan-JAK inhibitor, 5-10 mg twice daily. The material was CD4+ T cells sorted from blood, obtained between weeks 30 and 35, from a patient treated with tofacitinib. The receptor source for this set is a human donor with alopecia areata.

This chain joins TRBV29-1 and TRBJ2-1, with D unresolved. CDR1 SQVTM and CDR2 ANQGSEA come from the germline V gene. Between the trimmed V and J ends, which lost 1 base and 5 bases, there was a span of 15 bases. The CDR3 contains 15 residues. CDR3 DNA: TGCAGCGTTGAAGGAGTAAGACGCATCAACAATGAGCAGTTCTTC. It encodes CSVEGVRRINNEQFF.

The CDR3 bases are TGTGCCAGCAGGTACCGTGGACAAGGGGCCTACAATGAGCAGTTCTTC. Translated, it gives CASRYRGQGAYNEQFF. The chain links TRBV6-5 to TRBJ2-1; perhaps TRBD1 as D (5 bases). V was shortened by 6 bases and J by 2 bases, with 17 bases between the two germline ends. Looked up from germline, CDR1 is MNHEY and CDR2 is SVGAGI. This CDR3 contains 16 residues.

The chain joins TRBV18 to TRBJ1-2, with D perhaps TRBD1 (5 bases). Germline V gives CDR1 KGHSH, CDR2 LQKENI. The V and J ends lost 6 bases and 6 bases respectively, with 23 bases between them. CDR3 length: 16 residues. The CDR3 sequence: CASSPSRQGWRDGYTF. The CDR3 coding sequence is TGTGCCAGCTCCCCAAGCCGGCAGGGCTGGAGAGATGGCTACACCTTC.

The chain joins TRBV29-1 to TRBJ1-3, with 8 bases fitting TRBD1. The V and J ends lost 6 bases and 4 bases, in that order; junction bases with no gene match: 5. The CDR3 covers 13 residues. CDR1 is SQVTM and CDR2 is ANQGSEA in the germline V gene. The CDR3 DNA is TGCAGCGTAACCAGGACAGGGGGAAACACCATATATTTT. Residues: CSVTRTGGNTIYF.

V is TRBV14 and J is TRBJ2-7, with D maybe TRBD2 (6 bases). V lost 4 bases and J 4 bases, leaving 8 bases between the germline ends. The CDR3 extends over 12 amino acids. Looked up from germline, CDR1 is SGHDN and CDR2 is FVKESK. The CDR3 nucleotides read TGTGCCAGCAGCCGGAGGGAATACGAGCAGTACTTC. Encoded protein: CASSRREYEQYF.

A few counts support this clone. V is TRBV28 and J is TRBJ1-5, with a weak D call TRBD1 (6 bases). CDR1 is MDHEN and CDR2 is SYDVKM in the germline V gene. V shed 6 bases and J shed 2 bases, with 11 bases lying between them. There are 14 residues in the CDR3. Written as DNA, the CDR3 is TGTGCCAGCAGGACAAACAGGGGCAATCAGCCCCAGCATTTT. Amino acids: CASRTNRGNQPQHF. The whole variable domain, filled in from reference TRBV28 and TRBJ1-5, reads DVKVTQSSRYLVKRTGEKVFLECVQDMDHENMFWYRQDPGLGLRLIYFSYDVKMKEKGDIPEGYSVSREKKERFSLILESASTNQTSMYLCASRTNRGNQPQHFGDGTRLSIL.

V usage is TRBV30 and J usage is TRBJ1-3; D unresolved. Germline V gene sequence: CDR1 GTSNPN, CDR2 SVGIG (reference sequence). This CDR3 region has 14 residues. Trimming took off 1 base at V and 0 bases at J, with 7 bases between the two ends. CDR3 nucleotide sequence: TGTGCCTGGAGTGCCGGAGGCTCTGGAAACACCATATATTTT. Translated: CAWSAGGSGNTIYF.

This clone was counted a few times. This CDR3 is CASSSVTSGGPRQTQYF. The CDR3, as DNA: TGTGCCAGCAGCTCCGTAACTAGCGGGGGCCCCCGCCAGACCCAGTACTTC. The gene calls are TRBV7-2 and TRBJ2-5; 11 bases map to TRBD2. The CDR3 runs 17 residues. The germline CDR1 and CDR2 sequences are SGHTA and FQGNSA. Losses at the gene ends were 4 bases for V and 6 bases for J; bases not matched to a gene: 13.